One and the same sample provided the 19 T cell receptor beta chains below, sequenced in a study of multiple sclerosis patients with progressive multifocal leukoencephalopathy. Here immunoSEQ multiplex PCR was the method, and the copy in TCRdb shows in-frame clones only, minus some. The data show roughly 30,000 clones, approximately 90% seen once. As for time point: before natalizumab initiation. Specimen: PBMCs. These receptors came from a human donor with multiple sclerosis.

The chain employs TRBV15 and TRBJ2-1, with TRBD1 matching over 8 bases. With 1 base clipped from V and 5 bases from J, the junction kept 4 bases outside the gene matches. The CDR3 covers 15 residues. In germline, CDR1 is LNHNV, CDR2 YYDKDF (reference sequence). The CDR3 spells CATSRVRQGNNEQFF. The CDR3 DNA follows: TGTGCCACCAGCAGAGTACGACAGGGGAACAATGAGCAGTTCTTC. The full variable domain, rest sourced from reference TRBV15 and TRBJ2-1, is DAMVIQNPRYQVTQFGKPVTLSCSQTLNHNVMYWYQQKSSQAPKLLFHYYDKDFNNEADTPDNFQSRRPNTSFCFLDIRSPGLGDTAMYLCATSRVRQGNNEQFFGPGTRLTVL.

The V gene is TRBV4-2, the J gene TRBJ2-6; D gene unclear. Per the germline V gene, CDR1 is LGHNA and CDR2 is YNFKEQ. This CDR3 comprises 16 residues. Trimming took off 0 bases at V and 0 bases at J, with 6 bases between the two ends. CDR3 nucleotide sequence: TGTGCCAGCAGCCAAGAGCCTTCCTCTGGGGCCAACGTCCTGACTTTC. Protein sequence: CASSQEPSSGANVLTF.

V gene TRBV12-5 combines with J gene TRBJ1-2, with D possibly matching TRBD1 (5 bases). CDR1 and CDR2 from the germline V gene are LGHNT and FRNRAP. The CDR3 extends over 12 amino acids. Trimming left V 7 bases short and J 4 bases short, with 10 bases between. The chain's CDR3 is CASARDSYGYTF. CDR3 DNA sequence: TGTGCTAGTGCCCGCGACAGCTATGGCTACACCTTC.

The J gene is TRBJ1-1, the V gene TRBV28, with D unresolved. The CDR3 runs 11 residues. Germline-derived CDR1 and CDR2 are MDHEN and SYDVKM. V was pared by 7 bases and J by 2 bases, with 5 bases between. CDR3 coding DNA: TGTGCCAGCACAATTAACACTGAAGCTTTCTTT. Protein product: CASTINTEAFF.

Notes on this clone: Because it lacks the conserved phenylalanine or tryptophan at the end, this CDR3 is likely a read error. The rearrangement joins TRBV6-5 to TRBJ2-7, with D possibly TRBD1 on 5 matching bases. Trimming left V 4 bases short and J 4 bases short, with 14 bases between. Germline CDR1 reads MNHEY; CDR2 reads SVGAGI. This CDR3 has 14 amino acids. The CDR3 nucleotides are TGTGCCAGCAGTTCATATCAGGGCGCGTACGAGCAGTACCTC. Its protein is CASSSYQGAYEQYL.

This rearrangement joins TRBV27 to TRBJ1-1, with 9 bases fitting TRBD1. CDR1 and CDR2 (germline): MNHEY, SMNVEV (reference sequence). Trimming cost V 7 bases and J 4 bases; bases outside gene matches: 13. This CDR3 has 16 amino acids. Written as DNA, the CDR3 is TGTGCCAGCAAACAACAGGGGGCAGGGATTTTCACTGAAGCTTTCTTT. Its translation is CASKQQGAGIFTEAFF.

This chain links TRBV9 with TRBJ1-2, with unresolved D. This CDR3 contains 14 residues. V lost 0 bases to trimming and J lost 6 bases, with 12 bases between them. Germline V gene sequence: CDR1 SGDLS, CDR2 YYNGEE. Here the CDR3 DNA reads TGTGCCAGCAGCGTAGGGCGGGTGGAGGATGGCTACACCTTC. This codes for CASSVGRVEDGYTF.

CDR3 sequence: CASSSAGGVETQYF. The CDR3 DNA is TGTGCCAGCAGTTCAGCAGGGGGGGTCGAGACCCAGTACTTC. The chain is built from TRBV6-1 and TRBJ2-5; D could derive from TRBD1 or TRBD2 (7 bases each). Trimming removed 5 bases from V and 5 bases from J, with 15 bases in between. The CDR3 spans 14 residues. Germline CDR1 and CDR2: MNHNS and SASEGT.

The rearrangement joins TRBV18 to TRBJ1-4; D might be TRBD1 (5 bases). The CDR3 covers 15 residues. The ends were cut back, 4 bases at V and 3 bases at J, with 12 bases in the middle. Germline loops: CDR1 KGHSH, CDR2 LQKENI. This CDR3 is CASSQVGGANEKLFF. The CDR3 DNA reads as TGTGCCAGCTCACAAGTGGGGGGAGCTAATGAAAAACTGTTTTTT.

V gene TRBV2 combines with J gene TRBJ1-6; D is uncertain. This CDR3 contains 13 residues. The germline CDR1 and CDR2 sequences are SNHLY and FYNNEI. With 11 bases removed from V and 3 bases from J, the gap between germline ends came to 11 bases. The CDR3 spells CAGISDYNSPLHF. The CDR3 DNA follows: TGTGCCGGGATTTCGGACTATAATTCACCCCTCCACTTT.

V and J are TRBV30 and TRBJ2-5; no firm D call. The CDR3 has 11 amino acids. CDR1 and CDR2 from the germline V gene are GTSNPN and SVGIG (reference sequence). Trimming removed 2 bases at V and 5 bases at J, with 6 bases between. The CDR3 spells CAWSFGETQYF. As DNA, the CDR3 is TGTGCCTGGAGTTTCGGGGAGACCCAGTACTTC.

V and J are TRBV27 and TRBJ2-3; D remains unclear. CDR1 is MNHEY, CDR2 SMNVEV, per germline (reference sequence). Between the trimmed V and J ends, which lost 5 bases and 3 bases, there was a span of 12 bases. CDR3 size: 14 residues. The CDR3 loop is CASSRVMLTDTQYF. DNA for the CDR3: TGTGCCAGCAGTAGGGTTATGTTGACAGATACGCAGTATTTT.

The gene calls are TRBV11-2 and TRBJ2-7; the D gene is possibly TRBD1 (5 bases). In germline, CDR1 is SGHAT, CDR2 FQNNGV. Trimming took 6 bases from V and 6 from J, leaving 15 bases between them. The CDR3 contains 13 residues. CDR3 bases: TGTGCCAGCAGATTCTCAGGGCTCGGCGAGCAGTACTTC. Translated, it gives CASRFSGLGEQYF.

CDR3 nucleotide sequence: TGTGCCAGCAGAGACCGGGACAGGGGAGAAGAGACCCAGTACTTC. This codes for CASRDRDRGEETQYF. The V gene is TRBV2, the J gene TRBJ2-5, with 10 bases matching TRBD1. V trimming: 6 bases; J trimming: 3 bases; junction bases outside the gene matches: 7. The germline CDR1 and CDR2 sequences are SNHLY and FYNNEI. The CDR3 has 15 amino acids.

V gene TRBV28 combines with J gene TRBJ2-7; 7 bases map to TRBD1. Per germline, CDR1 MDHEN and CDR2 SYDVKM. The trim removed 8 bases at V and 2 bases at J, leaving 12 bases unmatched. The CDR3 is 15 residues long. Here the CDR3 DNA reads TGTGCCAGCGGAAGGACAGGAAGAATTACCTACGAGCAGTACTTC. Its protein product is CASGRTGRITYEQYF.

There are a few counts of this clone. The V call is TRBV6-4, the J call TRBJ2-3, with TRBD2 matching over 8 bases. CDR3 length: 14 amino acids. After removal of 3 bases from V and 1 base from J, the junction contained 0 bases not matched to a gene. Germline CDR1 and CDR2: MRHNA and SNTAGT. Written as DNA, the CDR3 is TGTGCCAGCAGTGAAGCGGGGGGCACAGATACGCAGTATTTT. It encodes CASSEAGGTDTQYF.

This rearrangement joins TRBV19 to TRBJ1-1; D is perhaps TRBD1 (5 bases). The CDR3 totals 16 residues. The V gene lost 6 bases and the J gene lost 2 bases, with 19 bases spanning the gap. The V gene's germline CDR1 is LNHDA and CDR2 SQIVND (reference sequence). The chain's CDR3 is CASRTGMGVLNTEAFF. The CDR3 DNA is TGTGCCAGTAGAACGGGGATGGGGGTCTTAAACACTGAAGCTTTCTTT.

This chain connects TRBV5-4 to TRBJ2-7, with TRBD2 matching over 13 bases. The V and J ends lost 4 bases and 6 bases, in that order; junction bases with no gene match: 13. Germline assignment: CDR1 SGHNT and CDR2 YYREEE (reference sequence). There are 17 residues in the CDR3. CDR3 sequence reads: CASSPQTSGGYLSEQYF. DNA of the CDR3: TGTGCCAGCAGCCCGCAGACTAGCGGGGGGTATCTTTCCGAGCAGTACTTC.

In this sample, this clone turned up a few times. The same CDR3 arises from other DNA sequences in this sample as well. The rearrangement joins TRBV6-1 to TRBJ2-3; 12 nucleotides match TRBD2. Germline V gives CDR1 MNHNS, CDR2 SASEGT. The CDR3 sequence is 15 residues long. Trimming at V came to 2 bases and at J to 4 bases, leaving 1 base not matched to a gene. The CDR3 loop reads CASSELAGGPDTQYF. The CDR3 DNA is TGTGCCAGCAGTGAACTAGCGGGGGGGCCAGATACGCAGTATTTT.